This is a list of T cell receptor beta chains from one sample in a study of cytomegalovirus exposure and HLA in healthy donors. Method: immunoSEQ multiplex PCR; TCRdb's copy keeps in-frame clones and lacks some. Among around 210,000 clones listed, approximately 84% were seen once. Source material: PBMCs. All receptors come from a girl aged 2 to 9 in good health and CMV-seronegative. The CDR3 runs from the conserved cysteine through the conserved F or W. Each record gives: J gene, CDR3 length, V gene, clone size, D gene, CDR3 DNA, CDR3 protein. The D gene is left open where the match is weak. Not all rows give a size; the values are once, few, many and, for expanded clones, a class.

TRBJ2-7 | 14 | TRBV10-3 | . | TRBD1 | TGTGCCATCAGTGTGGGGGCACAGGGGTACGAGCAGTACTTC | CAISVGAQGYEQYF
TRBJ2-5 | 15 | TRBV5-6 | . | . | TGTGCCAGCAGCTTGCTGGGGGCGAAAGAAGAGACCCAGTACTTC | CASSLLGAKEETQYF
TRBJ2-7 | 9 | TRBV20-1 | . | TRBD2 | TGCAGTGACGATAGCGGGAGATTTTTC | CSDDSGRFF
TRBJ2-3 | 13 | TRBV7-6 | . | . | TGTGCCAGCAGCCCTAGAACCCGAGATACGCAGTATTTT | CASSPRTRDTQYF
TRBJ2-7 | 15 | TRBV7-9 | . | TRBD1 | TGTGCCAGCAGCACCCGACAGGGGAGCTCCTACGAGCAGTACTTC | CASSTRQGSSYEQYF
TRBJ2-7 | 15 | TRBV5-1 | . | TRBD2 | TGCGCCAGCAGCCCCCCTGGGAGGGGAGGCTACGAGCAGTACTTC | CASSPPGRGGYEQYF
TRBJ1-2 | 16 | TRBV10-2 | few | TRBD1 | TGCGCCAGCGATGACCGGGACAGGGGGCGGGTCTATGGCTACACCTTC | CASDDRDRGRVYGYTF
TRBJ2-7 | 18 | TRBV7-8 | . | TRBD2 | TGTGCCAGCAGCTTAGCTCGCCTAGCGGGGGGTGGCTCCTACGAGCAGTACTTC | CASSLARLAGGGSYEQYF
TRBJ2-5 | 15 | TRBV7-2 | . | TRBD1 | TGTGCCAGCAGCACGAGGACAGGGTGGGTAGAGACCCAGTACTTC | CASSTRTGWVETQYF
TRBJ1-5 | 13 | TRBV30 | . | . | TGTGCCTGGAGCCCTCGCGGTAATCAGCCCCAGCATTTT | CAWSPRGNQPQHF
TRBJ2-1 | 15 | TRBV7-6 | . | TRBD2 | TGTGCCAGCAGCTTCAAGCGGGGGGGCCAGAATGAGCAGTTCTTC | CASSFKRGGQNEQFF
TRBJ2-7 | 13 | TRBV6-1 | . | . | TGTGCCAGCAGTCACAGGGTTACCTACGAGCAGTACTTC | CASSHRVTYEQYF
TRBJ2-5 | 14 | TRBV10-1 | . | . | TGCGCCAGCAGTGAGTCGACAGGTCGGAAGACCCAGTACTTC | CASSESTGRKTQYF
TRBJ2-2 | 16 | TRBV6-6 | . | TRBD2 | TGTGCCAGCAGTCTTACTAGCGGGGGGGCCACCGGGGAGCTGTTTTTT | CASSLTSGGATGELFF
TRBJ2-1 | 14 | TRBV7-6 | . | . | TGTGCCAGCAGCTTAGCGAGCTCCTACAATGAGCAGTTCTTC | CASSLASSYNEQFF
TRBJ2-5 | 14 | TRBV7-9 | . | TRBD1 | TGTGCCAGCAGCTGGGACAGGGATCAAGAGACCCAGTACTTC | CASSWDRDQETQYF
TRBJ2-7 | 14 | TRBV30 | . | . | TGTGCCTGGAGTGTATCAGGGGGGCCCTTCGAGCAGTACTTC | CAWSVSGGPFEQYF
TRBJ2-4 | 14 | TRBV30 | . | TRBD2 | TGTGCCTGGAGTGCCGGGACTAGGGAAAACATTCAGTACTTC | CAWSAGTRENIQYF
TRBJ2-7 | 13 | TRBV2 | . | . | TGTGCCAGCAGCGCATCCAACTACTACGAGCAGTACTTC | CASSASNYYEQYF
TRBJ2-7 | 13 | TRBV19 | . | TRBD2 | TGTGCCAGTAGCCTCGGGACTAACTACGAGCAGCACTTC | CASSLGTNYEQHF
TRBJ1-6 | 16 | TRBV7-8 | . | . | TGTGCCAGCAGCTTAGCCGGCAACCGGGGGAATTCACCCCTCCACTTT | CASSLAGNRGNSPLHF
TRBJ1-1 | 13 | TRBV29-1 | . | TRBD1 | TGCAGCGCCTCGACAGGGTCATTTTCTGAAGCTTTCTTT | CSASTGSFSEAFF
TRBJ2-5 | 16 | TRBV5-1 | . | . | TGCGCCAGCAGCTTGGCAACGGGACTCCTCCAAGAGACCCAGTACTTC | CASSLATGLLQETQYF
TRBJ2-3 | 16 | TRBV18 | once | TRBD2 | TGTGCCAGCCGACGGGCTAGCGGGAGTCTCACAGATACGCAGTATTTT | CASRRASGSLTDTQYF
TRBJ1-5 | 15 | TRBV7-9 | once | . | TGTGCCAGCAGCCCGTATGACACGAAAGATCAGCCCCAGCATTTT | CASSPYDTKDQPQHF
TRBJ2-1 | 16 | TRBV6-5 | . | . | TGTGCCAGCAGTTACGAGGCGGGCAGCTCCTACAATGAGCAGTTCTTC | CASSYEAGSSYNEQFF
TRBJ2-3 | 12 | TRBV29-1 | few | . | TGCAGCGTTGTGAAGAGTACAGATACGCAGTATTTT | CSVVKSTDTQYF
TRBJ2-1 | 13 | TRBV27 | . | TRBD1 | TGTGCCAGCAGTTACCGACAGGGGAGTGAGCAGTTCTTC | CASSYRQGSEQFF
TRBJ2-2 | 17 | TRBV6-1 | . | TRBD1 | TGTGCCAGCAGTGAATGGAGGACAGGTTCTAACACCGGGGAGCTGTTTTTT | CASSEWRTGSNTGELFF
TRBJ1-6 | 17 | TRBV4-1 | . | . | TGCGCCAGCAGCCTGAACCCGACGGGTTTCTATAATTCACCCCTCCACTTT | CASSLNPTGFYNSPLHF
TRBJ2-3 | 15 | TRBV7-3 | . | TRBD2 | TGTGCCAGCAGCTCAACGGGGGGAGTGGAAGATACGCAGTATTTT | CASSSTGGVEDTQYF
TRBJ1-2 | 12 | TRBV9 | once | . | TGTGCCAGCAGCGTAGAGGGGCTCGGCTACACCTTC | CASSVEGLGYTF
TRBJ1-2 | 18 | TRBV11-2 | once | . | TGTGCCAGCAGCTTTGGAATTATGCGGGATTCCCGTAACTATGGCTACACCTTC | CASSFGIMRDSRNYGYTF
TRBJ2-5 | 14 | TRBV9 | . | TRBD1 | TGTGCCAGCAGCGCGGGACAGCGCCAAGAGACCCAGTACTTC | CASSAGQRQETQYF
TRBJ2-5 | 14 | TRBV5-1 | . | TRBD2 | TGCGCCAGCAGCTCTAGCGGGGGGGCAGAGACCCAGTACTTC | CASSSSGGAETQYF
TRBJ1-1 | 16 | TRBV4-1 | few | . | TGCGCCAGCAGCCCAACAGGATCCAGCATGAACACTGAAGCTTTCTTT | CASSPTGSSMNTEAFF
TRBJ2-7 | 14 | TRBV11-3 | . | . | TGTGCCACCCCAAGGCTAGCCGGGTTGTGGGAGCAGTACTTC | CATPRLAGLWEQYF
TRBJ1-1 | 13 | TRBV2 | few | TRBD1 | TGTGCCAGCACAGGACAGGGGAACACTGAAGCTTTCTTT | CASTGQGNTEAFF
TRBJ1-1 | 17 | TRBV7-9 | . | TRBD1 | TGTGCCAGCAGCTCCCCAACCCGACAGGGGCCGAACACTGAAGCTTTCTTT | CASSSPTRQGPNTEAFF
TRBJ2-1 | 13 | TRBV6-1 | . | . | TGTGCCAGCAGTGGATACACCTACAATGAGCAGTTCTTC | CASSGYTYNEQFF
TRBJ1-1 | 17 | TRBV5-1 | . | TRBD1 | TGCGCCAGCAGCTTGTCCCTTAGGACAGGGTCTAAGACTGAAGCTTTCTTT | CASSLSLRTGSKTEAFF
TRBJ2-4 | 15 | TRBV6-6 | . | . | TGTGCCAGCAGGTCAGGGCCCCTAGCCAAAAACATTCAGTACTTC | CASRSGPLAKNIQYF
TRBJ2-3 | 14 | TRBV30 | . | TRBD2 | TGTGCCTTTAAGACTAGCGGGGTTAGGGATACGCAGTATTTT | CAFKTSGVRDTQYF
TRBJ1-1 | 14 | TRBV7-9 | . | . | TGTGCCAGCAGCTTAACTACAGGGAACACTGAAGCTTTCTTT | CASSLTTGNTEAFF
TRBJ2-3 | 15 | TRBV11-3 | . | . | TGTGCCAGCAGCTTAGGTAGGACTAGCACAGATACGCAGTATTTT | CASSLGRTSTDTQYF
TRBJ1-1 | 15 | TRBV6-5 | . | . | TGTGCCAGCAGTCCGCACCCCCGGGGGGACACTGAAGCTTTCTTT | CASSPHPRGDTEAFF
TRBJ1-2 | 12 | TRBV2 | . | TRBD1 | TGTGCCAGCGGAGCCCCAGGGGGTGGCTACACCTTC | CASGAPGGGYTF
TRBJ2-7 | 15 | TRBV4-1 | once | TRBD1 | TGCGCCAGCAGCCGGGGGTCGGGGACAGCTTACGAGCAGTACTTC | CASSRGSGTAYEQYF
TRBJ1-2 | 14 | TRBV15 | once | TRBD1 | TGTGCCACCAGCTCCGTGGACAGGGCCTATGGCTACACCTTC | CATSSVDRAYGYTF